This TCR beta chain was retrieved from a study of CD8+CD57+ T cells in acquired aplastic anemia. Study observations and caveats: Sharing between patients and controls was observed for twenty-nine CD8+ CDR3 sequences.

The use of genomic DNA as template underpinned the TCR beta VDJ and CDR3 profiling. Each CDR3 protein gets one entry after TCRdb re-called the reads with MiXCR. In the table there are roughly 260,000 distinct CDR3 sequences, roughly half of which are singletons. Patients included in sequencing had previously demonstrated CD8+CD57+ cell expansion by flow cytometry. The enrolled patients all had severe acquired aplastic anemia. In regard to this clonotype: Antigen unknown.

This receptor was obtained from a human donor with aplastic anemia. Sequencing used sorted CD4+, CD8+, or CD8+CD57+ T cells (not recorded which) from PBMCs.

The CDR3 spells CASRSPGTGGYGYTF. For the CDR3, the DNA is TGTGCCAGCCGATCCCCCGGGACAGGGGGCTATGGCTACACCTTC. The chain carries TRBV2 and TRBJ1-2; TRBD1 matches 11 bases. The germline gives CDR1 SNHLY, CDR2 FYNNEI. This CDR3 has 15 amino acids. V lost 8 bases to trimming and J lost 4 bases; unmatched junction nucleotides: 9.